The entry below describes one TCR beta chain. What it recognizes is unknown. Treatment reported: approximately 9-day PBMC culture with coronavirus spike peptide pools or control peptides (ViraFEST assay). V was clipped by 0 bases and J by 6 bases, with 14 bases between them. The CDR3 sequence is 14 residues long. Germline CDR1 SQVTM, CDR2 ANQGSEA. With the Oncomine TCR Beta short-read assay, DNA from cultured CD4+ T cells was sequenced. A single record per CDR3 protein comes from TCRdb applying MiXCR to the PCR reads. The top ten clones hold over 45% of a sample with 2,000 to 3,000 distinct CDR3 sequences, roughly 26% of them seen once. The sample originates from a study of vaccination and CD4 T cells after COVID-19.

The chain combines TRBV29-1 with TRBJ1-1; D not resolved. Specimen: CD4+ T cells from blood, cultured in vitro, collected after SARS-CoV-2 vaccination. This receptor was taken from a human donor who had recovered from COVID-19. In nucleotides, the CDR3 is TGCAGCGTTGAAGAGGCGCAGGCGGGCTCTGAAGCTTTCTTT. Translating gives CSVEEAQAGSEAFF.